This passage covers 8 T cell receptor beta chains from one sample sequenced in a study of cytomegalovirus exposure and HLA in healthy donors. Use of 60 Vbeta and 13 Jbeta primers characterized the PCR. The protocol was immunoSEQ multiplex PCR, while the TCRdb copy is restricted to in-frame clones and leaves out a portion. The data show some 180,000 clones, 70% to 80% seen once. Sequenced input: PBMCs. The receptors derive from a male donor in good health and CMV-seronegative.

The chain links TRBV19 to TRBJ2-1, with TRBD1 as a possible D gene (6 bases). CDR3 length: 15 residues. V shed 1 base and J shed 2 bases, with 9 bases lying between them. Germline values: CDR1 LNHDA, CDR2 SQIVND (reference sequence). In nucleotides, the CDR3 is TGTGCCAGTAGTATAGGGACAGTAGCCTACAATGAGCAGTTCTTC. Protein sequence: CASSIGTVAYNEQFF.

The gene calls are TRBV7-8 and TRBJ2-7; 9 positions agree with TRBD2. The germline gives CDR1 SGHVS, CDR2 FQNEAQ. After removal of 4 bases from V and 2 bases from J, the junction contained 9 bases not matched to a gene. This CDR3 comprises 16 residues. CDR3 bases: TGTGCCAGCAGCTCGACTAGCGGATTGGACCCCTACGAGCAGTACTTC. Encoded protein: CASSSTSGLDPYEQYF.

V is TRBV9 and J is TRBJ2-2; TRBD1 matches at 8 bases. Trimming removed 4 bases from V and 4 bases from J; junction bases left unmatched: 6. Germline assignment: CDR1 SGDLS and CDR2 YYNGEE. The CDR3 loop spans 15 amino acids. In nucleotides, the CDR3 is TGTGCCAGCAGCACCGGGACAGGTGGCACCGGGGAGCTGTTTTTT. This gives the protein CASSTGTGGTGELFF.

CDR3 residues: CASSPLTGGNQETQYF. The CDR3 nucleotides read TGTGCCAGCAGCCCCCTGACAGGGGGGAACCAAGAGACCCAGTACTTC. This chain connects TRBV7-9 to TRBJ2-5; TRBD1 matches at 9 bases. Per the germline V gene, CDR1 is SEHNR and CDR2 is FQNEAQ (reference sequence). Unmatched junction bases numbered 7, after V lost 5 bases and J lost 0 bases. The CDR3 runs to 16 residues.

This chain joins TRBV11-2 and TRBJ2-3; possibly TRBD1 for D (6 bases). CDR1 SGHAT and CDR2 FQNNGV come from the germline V gene. This CDR3 spans 19 amino acids. Between the trimmed V and J ends, which lost 1 base and 2 bases, there was a span of 22 bases. The CDR3: CASSLGGRSSTVITDTQYF. The CDR3 nucleotides read TGTGCCAGCAGCTTAGGGGGGCGGTCCAGTACCGTTATCACAGATACGCAGTATTTT.

The rearrangement uses TRBV28 and TRBJ2-1; 8 bases match TRBD2. CDR3 length: 16 amino acids. Trimming removed 4 bases from V and 4 bases from J; junction bases left unmatched: 9. Germline V gene data show CDR1 as MDHEN and CDR2 as SYDVKM. The CDR3 loop reads CASSSLPGGPYNEQFF. For the CDR3, the DNA is TGTGCCAGCAGTTCCCTCCCGGGAGGGCCGTACAATGAGCAGTTCTTC.

This clone was seen once. The CDR3 DNA reads TGTGCCAGCAGTAAGACAGGGGGCGCGGGGCAGCCCCAGCATTTT. Translation gives CASSKTGGAGQPQHF. This chain joins TRBV6-5 and TRBJ1-5; 10 bases are shared with TRBD1. V was pared by 5 bases and J by 7 bases, with 8 bases of the junction left unmatched. The CDR3 runs to 15 residues. Germline assignment: CDR1 MNHEY and CDR2 SVGAGI.

The genes are TRBV7-3 and TRBJ2-2; 10 positions agree with TRBD1. V dropped 4 bases and J dropped 3; count of bases not matched to a gene: 5. CDR3 size: 16 residues. The germline V gene encodes CDR1 SGHTA and CDR2 FQGTGA. The chain's CDR3 is CASSSQGTGDTGELFF. Here the CDR3 DNA reads TGTGCCAGCAGCTCCCAAGGGACAGGGGACACCGGGGAGCTGTTTTTT.